This entry is about one T cell receptor (beta chain). Its cognate antigen is unknown. This sample was included in a study of human T cells and chemical hapten exposure. Study information: The patch tests put 0.01% DPC on the skin of the upper back and were read 6 days later. Notes on the study in general: Versus controls, significantly more large CDR3 similarity clusters arose from expanded TCRs.

Time point given: pre-sensitization, week 0. Treatment noted: therapeutic diphenylcyclopropenone sensitization with weekly scalp DPC. Staff drew blood before applying each patch test. The study extracted total RNA from unfractionated whole blood. TCRdb reanalysed the RACE reads using MiXCR and keeps one entry per CDR3 protein. Altogether 350,000 to 400,000 distinct CDR3 sequences are present, approximately 5.1% being singletons, with the ten largest covering just over 2.5%. CDR1 and CDR2 (germline): SEHNR, FQNEAQ (reference sequence). The ends were cut back, 5 bases at V and 4 bases at J, with 9 bases in the middle. The CDR3 has 14 residues.

The V gene is TRBV7-9, the J gene TRBJ1-6; D is undetermined. The sequence was obtained from a woman aged 45 to 65 with alopecia areata. Some clones in this sample may be carry-over from other donors' samples. The material sequenced was whole blood, taken in connection with sensitization to the hapten diphenylcyclopropenone (DPC). The CDR3 DNA sequence: TGTGCCAGCAGCCCCCCATCGTATAATTCACCCCTCCACTTT. The encoded protein is CASSPPSYNSPLHF.